This is a list of T cell receptor beta chains from one sample in a study of CD8 T cells in ankylosing spondylitis. MiXCR was run by TCRdb on the 5' RACE reads, yielding one entry per CDR3 protein. The sample has fewer than 250,000 distinct CDR3 sequences; approximately 24% are singletons. The source material was blood, either unsorted or a sorted T cell fraction (not recorded which). These TCRs come from a male donor with ankylosing spondylitis or in good health (not recorded which). The CDR3 runs from the conserved cysteine through the conserved F or W. A D gene is named only where the DNA matches it firmly. Some rows have no size entry. The others give once, few or many, or a class for an expanded clone.

CSARRRSSYEQYF TGCAGTGCTAGACGGAGGAGCTCCTACGAGCAGTACTTC TRBJ2-7 TRBV20-1 . .
CASSKGPNTEAFF TGTGCCAGCAGCAAAGGACCGAACACTGAAGCTTTCTTT TRBJ1-1 TRBV7-3 . .
CASSYAPGAYEQYF TGTGCCAGCAGTTACGCCCCAGGGGCCTACGAGCAGTACTTC TRBJ2-7 TRBV6-5 . .
CSVRDSPWAFF TGCAGCGTTCGGGACAGTCCCTGGGCTTTCTTT TRBJ1-1 TRBV29-1 TRBD1 .
CASSYSSGRATGELFF TGTGCCAGCAGTTACAGTAGCGGGAGGGCCACCGGGGAGCTGTTTTTT TRBJ2-2 TRBV6-2/TRBV6-3 TRBD2 .
CASSLGTASVSYEQYF TGTGCCAGCAGTTTAGGGACCGCTAGCGTATCCTACGAGCAGTACTTC TRBJ2-7 TRBV12-3/TRBV12-4 . .
CASSVISTDTQYF TGTGCCAGCAGCGTCATTAGCACAGATACGCAGTATTTT TRBJ2-3 TRBV9 . many
CASSPGAGFINEQFF TGTGCCAGCAGCCCCGGGGCGGGATTTATTAATGAGCAGTTCTTC TRBJ2-1 TRBV11-2 . .
CASSTIGGVSKNEQFF TGTGCCAGCAGCACCATAGGTGGGGTGTCCAAAAATGAGCAGTTCTTC TRBJ2-1 TRBV7-2 . few
CASSWTGVDEQFF TGTGCCAGCAGCTGGACAGGGGTGGATGAGCAGTTCTTC TRBJ2-1 TRBV5-6 TRBD1 .
CASSQDGSGRFISYEQYF TGCGCCAGCAGCCAAGATGGGTCAGGGAGGTTTATTTCCTACGAGCAGTACTTC TRBJ2-7 TRBV4-1 . many
CSAIGKYNEQFF TGCAGTGCTATCGGCAAGTACAATGAGCAGTTCTTC TRBJ2-1 TRBV20-1 . .
CASSLEGVKETQYF TGTGCCAGCAGTTTAGAGGGGGTAAAAGAGACCCAGTACTTC TRBJ2-5 TRBV12-3/TRBV12-4 . many
CSAKHADRMNTEAFF TGCAGTGCTAAGCATGCGGACAGGATGAACACTGAAGCTTTCTTT TRBJ1-1 TRBV20-1 TRBD1 .
CSVVQRLNGGYTF TGCAGCGTTGTTCAGCGCCTTAATGGTGGCTACACCTTC TRBJ1-2 TRBV29-1 . .
CSVEGYSGKGSYEQYF TGCAGCGTTGAAGGTTATTCGGGGAAAGGCTCCTACGAGCAGTACTTC TRBJ2-7 TRBV29-1 . few
CASGHSGLAGRGTNNEQFF TGTGCCAGCGGCCACTCGGGACTAGCGGGCAGGGGAACCAACAATGAGCAGTTCTTC TRBJ2-1 TRBV6-4 TRBD2 few
CASSRREGEKLFF TGTGCCAGCAGCCGCAGGGAAGGAGAAAAACTGTTTTTT TRBJ1-4 TRBV12-3/TRBV12-4 . many
CASSLAAGAGEKLFF TGTGCCAGCAGCTTAGCGGCGGGGGCGGGTGAAAAACTGTTTTTT TRBJ1-4 TRBV7-9 . .
CSARDGTYEQYF TGCAGCGCCCGGGACGGAACCTACGAGCAGTACTTC TRBJ2-7 TRBV29-1 . many
CSVGDPTGELFF TGCAGCGTTGGGGATCCTACCGGGGAGCTGTTTTTT TRBJ2-2 TRBV29-1 . .
CSVEALPGQPQHF TGCAGCGTTGAAGCACTCCCCGGTCAGCCCCAGCATTTT TRBJ1-5 TRBV29-1 . few
CASSLEGTLNTEAFF TGCGCCAGCAGCTTGGAAGGGACCTTGAACACTGAAGCTTTCTTT TRBJ1-1 TRBV5-1 . once
CASSQRQGGNQPQHF TGTGCCAGCAGCCAGAGACAGGGTGGCAATCAGCCCCAGCATTTT TRBJ1-5 TRBV3-1 TRBD1 few
CASSLGLAGGTQYF TGTGCCAGCAGTTTAGGACTAGCCGGCGGTACGCAGTATTTT TRBJ2-3 TRBV12-3/TRBV12-4 TRBD2 .